Presented here are 15 T cell receptor beta chains from one specimen sequenced in a study of shared clonotypes between healthy human individuals. Profiled with immunoSEQ multiplex PCR; TCRdb holds only in-frame clones, not every one. The repertoire holds about 980,000 clones, with over 60% as singletons. The sequenced sample consisted of memory CD4+ T cells sorted from blood. The subset was: CD45RA-negative fraction. The receptors derive from a man younger than 30 in good health.

The genes are TRBV28 and TRBJ2-7; 9 positions match TRBD1. Losses at the gene ends were 3 bases for V and 7 bases for J; bases not matched to a gene: 7. Germline V gene data show CDR1 as MDHEN and CDR2 as SYDVKM. The CDR3 sequence is 14 residues long. The CDR3 here is CASSLAQGAREQYF. The CDR3 DNA reads as TGTGCCAGCAGTTTGGCACAGGGGGCTCGGGAGCAGTACTTC. Using reference TRBV28 and TRBJ2-7 for the parts outside the CDR3, the full variable domain is DVKVTQSSRYLVKRTGEKVFLECVQDMDHENMFWYRQDPGLGLRLIYFSYDVKMKEKGDIPEGYSVSREKKERFSLILESASTNQTSMYLCASSLAQGAREQYFGPGTRLTVT.

This rearrangement joins TRBV7-8 to TRBJ2-1; 9 nucleotides agree with TRBD1. Germline V gene sequence: CDR1 SGHVS, CDR2 FQNEAQ. This CDR3 has 14 residues. Trimming took 5 bases from V and 8 from J; bases not matched to a gene: 7. This CDR3 is CASSMNRGHDEQFF. The CDR3 bases are TGTGCCAGCAGCATGAACAGGGGGCACGATGAGCAGTTCTTC.

This rearrangement joins TRBV11-2 to TRBJ2-1, with D tentatively TRBD2 (5 bases). The CDR3 is 11 amino acids. V dropped 5 bases and J dropped 9 bases, with 8 bases sitting between them. Germline V gene data show CDR1 as SGHAT and CDR2 as FQNNGV. The CDR3 bases are TGTGCCAGCAGCCACGAGGGTGAGCAGTTCTTC. This gives the protein CASSHEGEQFF.

The chain is built from TRBV5-1 and TRBJ1-1, with no clear D. CDR3 length: 16 residues. Germline V CDR1 and CDR2: SGHRS, YFSETQ. The V end was cut by 0 bases, the J end by 4 bases, with 16 bases between. CDR3 coding DNA: TGCGCCAGCAGCTTGGCGCCTTCCATATGGGGCACTGAAGCTTTCTTT. Its translation is CASSLAPSIWGTEAFF.

V usage is TRBV7-9 and J usage is TRBJ2-7, with TRBD1 as a possible D gene (5 bases). CDR3 length: 14 amino acids. V was shortened by 0 bases and J by 2 bases, with 8 bases between the two germline ends. Looked up from germline, CDR1 is SEHNR and CDR2 is FQNEAQ (reference sequence). CDR3 DNA: TGTGCCAGCAGCTTAGCTGCAGGGCCCTACGAGCAGTACTTC. Protein product: CASSLAAGPYEQYF. The full variable domain, with the rest looked up from reference TRBV7-9 and TRBJ2-7, is DTGVSQNPRHKITKRGQNVTFRCDPISEHNRLYWYRQTLGQGPEFLTYFQNEAQLEKSRLLSDRFSAERPKGSFSTLEIQRTEQGDSAMYLCASSLAAGPYEQYFGPGTRLTVT.

As regards this clone: This sequence may be a read error, since a much larger clone differs from it by one base. The chain has TRBV7-2 and TRBJ2-7; the D is unclear. Trimming left V 1 base short and J 3 bases short, with 7 bases between. Germline loops: CDR1 SGHTA, CDR2 FQGNSA. There are 13 residues in the CDR3. DNA for the CDR3: TGTGCCAGCAGCTTAGAGGGTTACTACGAGCAGTACTTC. This translates into CASSLEGYYEQYF.

This clone has only a few counts. The chain recombines TRBV13 with TRBJ1-4; 8 nucleotides align to TRBD1. The trim removed 0 bases at V and 4 bases at J, leaving 7 bases unmatched. Germline CDR1 and CDR2: PRHDT and FYEKMQ (reference sequence). The CDR3 has 17 amino acids. The CDR3 loop reads CASSLGLRTGRNEKLFF. CDR3 DNA: TGTGCCAGCAGCTTAGGCTTAAGGACAGGGCGTAATGAAAAACTGTTTTTT.

This clone appeared a single time. V usage is TRBV5-1 and J usage is TRBJ1-2; 10 positions match TRBD1. V shed 7 bases and J 0 bases; nucleotides not matched to a gene: 6. The CDR3 covers 15 residues. CDR1 is SGHRS, CDR2 YFSETQ, per germline. CDR3 in amino acids: CASQRGTGANYGYTF. The CDR3 nucleotides read TGCGCCAGCCAGCGAGGGACAGGGGCTAACTATGGCTACACCTTC.

The chain combines TRBV6-5 with TRBJ1-1; 10 bases match TRBD1. V lost 6 bases, J lost 3 bases, and 7 bases stayed unmatched. Germline V gene sequence: CDR1 MNHEY, CDR2 SVGAGI. This CDR3 is 15 amino acids long. CDR3: CASRRGDRGDTEAFF. The CDR3 DNA is TGTGCCAGCAGACGAGGGGACAGGGGTGACACTGAAGCTTTCTTT.

The V and J genes are TRBV5-1 and TRBJ1-2; TRBD1 is a possible D gene (5 bases). This CDR3 comprises 13 residues. The germline V gene encodes CDR1 SGHRS and CDR2 YFSETQ. V was trimmed by 3 bases and J by 2 bases, leaving 8 bases between them. CDR3 coding DNA: TGCGCCAGCAGCTGGGACCTCAACTATGGCTACACCTTC. Amino acids: CASSWDLNYGYTF.

This chain joins TRBV5-6 and TRBJ2-5, with 8 bases that match TRBD1. Germline CDR1 is SGHDT and CDR2 is YYEEEE. V lost 4 bases, J lost 2 bases, and 10 bases stayed unmatched. The CDR3 has 16 amino acids. CDR3 in DNA: TGTGCCAGCAGCCCCCACCAGGGGGCTCCACAAGAGACCCAGTACTTC. Translated: CASSPHQGAPQETQYF.

As regards this clone: This same CDR3 is encoded by further DNA sequences in the sample. The chain couples TRBV19 to TRBJ2-7; tentatively, D is TRBD1 or TRBD2 (5 bases each). Trimming took 3 bases from V and 2 from J, leaving 8 bases between them. The CDR3 length is 13 residues. Germline loops: CDR1 LNHDA, CDR2 SQIVND (reference sequence). The CDR3 region has the DNA TGTGCCAGTAGTATCGGGGCCACCTACGAGCAGTACTTC. Its translation: CASSIGATYEQYF.

The chain has TRBV7-8 and TRBJ1-5; 12 bases line up with TRBD1. V trimming: 0 bases; J trimming: 6 bases; junction bases outside the gene matches: 6. Germline-derived CDR1 and CDR2 are SGHVS and FQNEAQ. The CDR3 is made up of 17 amino acids. The CDR3 here is CASSLAGTGGRGQPQHF. The CDR3 bases are TGTGCCAGCAGCTTAGCGGGGACAGGGGGCAGGGGTCAGCCCCAGCATTTT. The variable domain in full, completed from reference TRBV7-8 and TRBJ1-5, reads GAGVSQSPRYKVAKRGQDVALRCDPISGHVSLFWYQQALGQGPEFLTYFQNEAQLDKSGLPSDRFFAERPEGSVSTLKIQRTQQEDSAVYLCASSLAGTGGRGQPQHFGDGTRLSIL.

V is TRBV6-5 and J is TRBJ1-2; possible D gene TRBD1, 5 bases. The V end lost 2 bases, the J end lost 10 bases, and 20 bases lay between the germline ends. This CDR3 region has 15 residues. From germline, CDR1 is MNHEY and CDR2 SVGAGI. CDR3 region: CASSYQELDIDDYTF. The CDR3 bases are TGTGCCAGCAGTTACCAGGAATTGGACATTGACGACTACACCTTC.

The rearrangement joins TRBV6-6 to TRBJ1-2; D gene unclear. V was cut by 7 bases and J by 0 bases, with 15 bases left in between. Germline CDR1 is MNHNY and CDR2 is SVGAGI (reference sequence). The CDR3 runs to 15 residues. In nucleotides, the CDR3 is TGTGCCAGCATCAACAGCTTAATTTCTAACTATGGCTACACCTTC. It translates to CASINSLISNYGYTF.